This TCR beta chain was identified in a study of cytomegalovirus exposure and HLA in healthy donors. The CDR3 loop spans 13 amino acids. Germline V gene data show CDR1 as SGHAT and CDR2 as FQNNGV. V lost 0 bases and J lost 7, with 9 bases in between. The PCR had 60 Vbeta and 13 Jbeta primers. The table came from immunoSEQ multiplex PCR; TCRdb's copy has only in-frame clones and leaves some out. This table has around 88,000 clones, around 84% appearing once. The sample was PBMCs. This receptor was taken from a woman in her forties in good health and CMV-seropositive. This sequence joins TRBV11-2 and TRBJ1-2; D unclear. The CDR3 is CASSLDREAGYTF. For the CDR3, the DNA is TGTGCCAGCAGCTTAGACCGGGAAGCTGGCTACACCTTC.